One sample yielded the 20 T cell receptor beta chains listed below, sequenced in a study of T cell repertoires in cytomegalovirus infection (dated by TCRdb to about 2019). Sequencer: Illumina HiSeq 1500. Clones were called with MiXCR by TCRdb after fastp trimmed the public reads at Q25, and only in-frame beta chains were retained. Rows are unified per CDR3 protein, each entry keeping the most common DNA and genes. In this sample the table shows over 150,000 distinct CDR3 sequences, about a sixth of which occur a single time. Under 30% of the sample rests with the top ten. Sequences were obtained from CD8+ T cells from PBMCs. These receptors all stem from a human donor in good health (CMV status not recorded). Some clones in this sample may be carry-over from other donors' samples.

The sample holds one count of this clonotype. A read error may account for a junction end that differs from germline. The rearrangement links TRBV28 to TRBJ2-7; tentative D call: TRBD1 (5 bases). The CDR3 is 18 residues long. The germline gives CDR1 MDHEN, CDR2 SYDVKM. Here the CDR3 reads CVSRSDVVVDRINYEQYF. The CDR3 region has the DNA TGTGTCAGCAGGTCCGATGTTGTTGTTGACAGAATCAACTACGAGCAGTACTTC.

A few counts support this clonotype. The chain recombines TRBV28 with TRBJ1-2, with 7 bases that match TRBD1. Germline loops: CDR1 MDHEN, CDR2 SYDVKM. The CDR3 has 17 residues. V dropped 5 bases and J dropped 5; count of bases not matched to a gene: 17. The CDR3 sequence: CASSQTPTWAGGYGYTF. CDR3 in DNA: TGTGCCAGCAGTCAAACGCCTACGTGGGCAGGGGGTTATGGCTACACCTTC.

This clonotype has a handful of counts. This rearrangement joins TRBV7-9 to TRBJ1-5; 11 bases agree with TRBD1. V shed 5 bases, J shed 2 bases, and the junction held 5 bases outside the gene matches. The CDR3 covers 16 residues. Germline CDR1 is SEHNR and CDR2 is FQNEAQ (reference sequence). CDR3 protein: CASSARTGGRNQPQHF. For the CDR3, the DNA is TGTGCCAGCAGCGCAAGGACAGGGGGCCGCAATCAGCCCCAGCATTTT.

The rearrangement uses TRBV19 and TRBJ2-5; 9 bases are shared with TRBD1. The ends lost 5 bases at V and 5 bases at J; junction bases unmatched: 9. Germline loops: CDR1 LNHDA, CDR2 SQIVND (reference sequence). The CDR3 is 15 amino acids. CDR3 sequence (DNA): TGTGCCAGTAGTTTATGGGACAGGGAGGGTGAGACCCAGTACTTC. It specifies CASSLWDREGETQYF.

This clonotype was counted only a few times. CDR3 in DNA: TGTGCCAGCAGCTTGCGCAGGGATGAGCACAATGAGCAGTTCTTC. The encoded protein is CASSLRRDEHNEQFF. The chain carries TRBV5-5 and TRBJ2-1; a weak D match, TRBD1 (5 bases). Germline assignment: CDR1 SGHKS and CDR2 YYEKEE (reference sequence). V lost 1 base, J lost 5 bases, and 13 bases lay in between. The CDR3 is 15 amino acids.

In this sample, this clonotype turned up a few times. V gene TRBV20-1 combines with J gene TRBJ2-2; no firm D call. The V and J ends lost 2 bases and 5 bases respectively, with 12 bases between them. The CDR3 is 14 residues long. The germline V gene has CDR1 DFQATT and CDR2 SNEGSKA (reference sequence). The CDR3 region has the DNA TGCAGTGCTAGATGGCAGCTAGGTACCGGGGAGCTGTTTTTT. Protein product: CSARWQLGTGELFF.

This clonotype was seen a handful of times. The CDR3 DNA sequence: TGCGCCAGCAGCCAAGGGACAGGGGGTAGGACGACTGAAGCTTTCTTT. Translation: CASSQGTGGRTTEAFF. This chain connects TRBV4-1 to TRBJ1-1; 10 nucleotides agree with TRBD1. J lost 5 bases, V lost 1 base, and 7 bases had no gene match. Germline V gene sequence: CDR1 MGHRA, CDR2 YSYEKL. This CDR3 is built from 16 residues.

V usage is TRBV12-3 or TRBV12-4 and J usage is TRBJ1-2; 8 bases match TRBD1. J was trimmed by 3 bases and V by 6 bases; bases with no gene match: 6. CDR3 length equals 14 residues. The CDR3 nucleotides are TGTGCCAGCAGAACGACAGGGGTAGACTATGGCTACACCTTC. Amino acid sequence: CASRTTGVDYGYTF.

To note about this clonotype: A much larger clonotype is one base distant, so this may be a read error. The chain employs TRBV7-9 and TRBJ2-7; D possibly corresponds to TRBD1 (6 bases). This CDR3 has 16 amino acids. The V end lost 3 bases, the J end lost 1 base, and 16 bases lay between the germline ends. CDR1 is SEHNR, CDR2 FQNEAQ, per germline (reference sequence). The CDR3 DNA is TGTGCCAGCAGCTTCCCAGGGGACGGTAGATCCTACGAGCAGTACTTC. Translation gives CASSFPGDGRSYEQYF.

The rearrangement uses TRBV5-1 and TRBJ2-1; 7 bases line up with TRBD1. The CDR3 extends over 16 amino acids. V was clipped by 4 bases and J by 9 bases; unmatched bases: 16. CDR1 SGHRS and CDR2 YFSETQ come from the germline V gene. CDR3: CASSRRQGERSGEQFF. The CDR3 nucleotides read TGCGCCAGCAGCCGACGACAGGGCGAGAGATCCGGTGAGCAGTTCTTC.

This clonotype was observed a few times. This rearrangement joins TRBV29-1 to TRBJ2-1, with D uncertain. This CDR3 region has 11 residues. Trimming took 7 bases from V and 4 from J, leaving 8 bases between them. CDR1 is SQVTM, CDR2 ANQGSEA, per germline. CDR3 DNA sequence: TGCAGCGCAGTGGAGTACAATGAGCAGTTCTTC. This translates into CSAVEYNEQFF.

V and J are TRBV6-8 and TRBJ1-6, with D unresolved. The germline V gene encodes CDR1 MNHGY and CDR2 SAAAGT. The CDR3 runs to 15 residues. V lost 6 bases and J 0 bases, leaving 9 bases between the germline ends. CDR3 sequence reads: CASRTESSYNSPLHF. CDR3 coding DNA: TGTGCCAGCAGAACGGAAAGCTCCTATAATTCACCCCTCCACTTT.

The chain links TRBV28 to TRBJ2-2; TRBD2 matches 8 bases. Per germline, CDR1 MDHEN and CDR2 SYDVKM. The CDR3 consists of 17 residues. V trimming: 1 base; J trimming: 1 base; junction bases outside the gene matches: 5. The CDR3: CASSLFKSGGNTGELFF. CDR3 nucleotides: TGTGCCAGCAGTTTATTCAAAAGCGGGGGGAACACCGGGGAGCTGTTTTTT.

The chain is built from TRBV28 and TRBJ2-7; possibly TRBD1 for D (7 bases). Trimming took 3 bases from V and 0 from J, leaving 12 bases between them. Looked up from germline, CDR1 is MDHEN and CDR2 is SYDVKM. This CDR3 is built from 15 residues. The CDR3 reads CASSFAGGGSYEQYF. The CDR3 region has the DNA TGTGCCAGCAGTTTCGCAGGGGGAGGCTCCTACGAGCAGTACTTC.

The chain is built from TRBV7-9 and TRBJ1-1; 12 bases map to TRBD1. Trimming at V came to 5 bases and at J to 5 bases, leaving 9 bases not matched to a gene. The germline gives CDR1 SEHNR, CDR2 FQNEAQ (reference sequence). The CDR3 spans 16 residues. CDR3 DNA: TGTGCCAGCAGCCTCGGGACAGGGGGCTTGGGGACTGAAGCTTTCTTT. Translated, it gives CASSLGTGGLGTEAFF.

This clonotype was seen only a few times. The chain couples TRBV5-5 to TRBJ1-1; unclear D gene. The length of the CDR3 is 15 residues. The germline V and J ends were trimmed by 2 bases and 0 bases, with 11 bases remaining between them. Germline V lookup: CDR1 SGHKS, CDR2 YYEKEE (reference sequence). CDR3 in DNA: TGTGCCAGCAGCTTAAGGGCAGAGATGAACACTGAAGCTTTCTTT. Its translation: CASSLRAEMNTEAFF.

This clonotype showed up just a few times. The chain has TRBV5-1 and TRBJ2-3; D is undetermined. Germline V gene data show CDR1 as SGHRS and CDR2 as YFSETQ. The length of the CDR3 is 15 residues. V dropped 1 base and J dropped 6 bases, with 15 bases sitting between them. CDR3 nucleotides: TGCGCCAGCAGCTTGAGTAGGGATTCCAGGGATACGCAGTATTTT. Protein product: CASSLSRDSRDTQYF.

This clonotype was seen a handful of times. J is TRBJ2-2 and V is TRBV4-1, with D perhaps matching TRBD1 (5 bases). Trimming left V 1 base short and J 4 bases short, with 10 bases between. Germline lookup yields CDR1 MGHRA and CDR2 YSYEKL. This CDR3 is 15 amino acids long. The CDR3, as DNA: TGCGCCAGCAGCCAAGGACAGAGACTCACCGGGGAGCTGTTTTTT. Translation: CASSQGQRLTGELFF.

This clonotype has ten or more counts. CDR3 in amino acids: CASSFGTGVYEQYF. In DNA, the CDR3 is TGTGCCAGCAGTTTCGGGACAGGGGTCTACGAGCAGTACTTC. This chain uses TRBV28 with TRBJ2-7; 10 positions agree with TRBD1. The V segment lost 3 bases and the J segment 3 bases; nucleotides outside the gene matches: 2. This CDR3 contains 14 residues. CDR1 MDHEN and CDR2 SYDVKM come from the germline V gene.

This chain connects TRBV24-1 to TRBJ1-2; 7 bases map to TRBD1. The CDR3 is 14 amino acids. With V trimmed by 2 bases and J by 4 bases, 3 bases remained unmatched. CDR1 and CDR2 (germline): KGHDR, SFDVKD. The CDR3 region is CATSDSTGIYGYTF. The CDR3 coding sequence is TGTGCCACCAGTGATTCGACAGGGATCTATGGCTACACCTTC.